Shown below are 10 T cell receptor beta chains from a single sample sequenced in a study of CD8 T cells in ankylosing spondylitis. TCRdb recomputed calls from the 5' RACE reads with MiXCR, one row per CDR3 protein. The table records a few hundred thousand distinct CDR3 sequences, roughly 20% of them present only once. Source material: blood, either unsorted or a sorted T cell fraction (not recorded which). The origin of the receptors is a male donor with ankylosing spondylitis or in good health (not recorded which).

This rearrangement joins TRBV5-4 to TRBJ2-1; D is undetermined. Germline CDR1 reads SGHNT; CDR2 reads YYREEE (reference sequence). CDR3 length equals 12 residues. V was trimmed by 4 bases and J by 9 bases, leaving 11 bases between them. The CDR3 nucleotides read TGTGCCAGCAGCAATGGGCTGGGTGAGCAGTTCTTC. Translation gives CASSNGLGEQFF.

This clonotype was counted only a few times. The chain carries TRBV9 and TRBJ1-2; 8 bases are a match to TRBD1. V shed 3 bases and J 3 bases; nucleotides not matched to a gene: 7. Germline V gene lookup returns CDR1 SGDLS and CDR2 YYNGEE. The CDR3 length is 15 residues. The CDR3 sequence is CASSGPRGPDYGYTF. DNA of the CDR3: TGTGCCAGCAGCGGACCCAGGGGGCCCGACTATGGCTACACCTTC.

This clonotype was seen a few times. The chain combines TRBV13 with TRBJ2-2, with 7 bases that match TRBD1. Unmatched junction bases numbered 1, after V lost 0 bases and J lost 6 bases. Germline CDR1 PRHDT, CDR2 FYEKMQ (reference sequence). This CDR3 is built from 14 residues. The CDR3: CASSLGQGSGELFF. CDR3 bases: TGTGCCAGCAGCTTAGGACAGGGGTCCGGGGAGCTGTTTTTT.

The chain uses TRBV4-1 and TRBJ2-7; D perhaps matches TRBD1 (6 bases). The V gene's germline CDR1 is MGHRA and CDR2 YSYEKL. V gave up 3 bases and J gave up 6 bases, with 12 bases separating them. This CDR3 has 13 residues. The CDR3 here is CASSHNTGSEQYF. The CDR3 region has the DNA TGCGCCAGCAGCCATAACACAGGGAGCGAGCAGTACTTC.

This chain connects TRBV6-1 to TRBJ2-2; the D gene could be TRBD1 or TRBD2 (6 bases each). The germline V gene encodes CDR1 MNHNS and CDR2 SASEGT. Trimming shortened V by 7 bases and J by 7 bases, and 19 bases separated the two germline ends. The CDR3 totals 15 residues. CDR3 bases: TGTGCCAGCATTCGCATTTGGGGGGCCGGCGGGGAGCTGTTTTTT. Translated, it gives CASIRIWGAGGELFF.

This clonotype appeared a few times. This chain uses TRBV12-3 or TRBV12-4 with TRBJ2-3; TRBD2 agrees at 10 bases. V lost 6 bases and J lost 11; bases outside the gene matches: 14. The CDR3 is made up of 15 amino acids. The CDR3 protein is CASRSLERGGSVQYF. DNA for the CDR3: TGTGCCAGCAGGTCCCTAGAGCGGGGGGGCTCAGTGCAGTATTTT.

This clonotype has more than one count but fewer than ten. The rearrangement uses TRBV12-3 or TRBV12-4 and TRBJ2-2; TRBD2 aligns across 10 bases. V lost 5 bases, J lost 7 bases, and 10 bases stayed unmatched. This CDR3 contains 16 residues. The CDR3: CASSPSAGGLNGELFF. The CDR3 DNA sequence: TGTGCCAGCAGTCCCTCAGCGGGGGGGCTGAACGGGGAGCTGTTTTTT.

This clonotype was seen more than once but under ten times. The chain has TRBV29-1 and TRBJ1-2, with D tentatively TRBD1 (6 bases). CDR3 length equals 11 residues. Germline loops: CDR1 SQVTM, CDR2 ANQGSEA. With 5 bases removed from V and 7 bases from J, the gap between germline ends came to 11 bases. CDR3 sequence reads: CSVPTGGGYTF. The CDR3 region has the DNA TGCAGCGTTCCGACAGGCGGTGGCTACACCTTC.

V and J are TRBV9 and TRBJ2-5; possibly TRBD1 for D (6 bases). Per the germline V gene, CDR1 is SGDLS and CDR2 is YYNGEE. The length of the CDR3 is 13 residues. V was clipped by 3 bases and J by 5 bases, with 11 bases between them. The CDR3: CASSGDNLETQYF. DNA for the CDR3: TGTGCCAGCAGCGGGGACAATTTGGAGACCCAGTACTTC.

The chain couples TRBV12-3 or TRBV12-4 to TRBJ2-5, with 11 bases lining up with TRBD1. The J segment lost 7 bases and the V segment lost 7 bases, leaving 11 bases of the junction unmatched. The length of the CDR3 is 15 residues. The CDR3: CASTNAGTGGGTQYF. CDR3 sequence (DNA): TGTGCCAGCACGAACGCCGGGACAGGGGGTGGGACCCAGTACTTC.